Below are 22 T cell receptor beta chains sequenced from a single sample in a study of blood T cell repertoires in COVID-19. Profiled with immunoSEQ multiplex PCR; TCRdb holds only in-frame clones, not every one. The sample yields 200,000 to 300,000 clones, roughly 90% seen once. Specimen: peripheral blood. The receptors were gathered from a man aged 55 to 70 who had recovered from COVID-19.

The rearrangement joins TRBV5-1 to TRBJ1-3; weak D call: TRBD1 (6 bases). CDR1 and CDR2 from the germline V gene are SGHRS and YFSETQ. V was trimmed by 5 bases and J by 0 bases, leaving 9 bases between them. The CDR3 sequence is 14 residues long. The CDR3 region is CASRTGVSGNTIYF. CDR3 DNA sequence: TGCGCCAGCAGGACAGGCGTCTCTGGAAACACCATATATTTT. The whole variable domain, filled in from reference TRBV5-1 and TRBJ1-3, reads KAGVTQTPRYLIKTRGQQVTLSCSPISGHRSVSWYQQTPGQGLQFLFEYFSETQRNKGNFPGRFSGRQFSNSRSEMNVSTLELGDSALYLCASRTGVSGNTIYFGEGSWLTVV.

This clone was counted a few times. V usage is TRBV3-1 (or the pseudogene TRBV3-2) and J usage is TRBJ2-3; D is unresolved. The germline gives CDR1 LGHDT, CDR2 YNNKEL (reference sequence). The CDR3 runs to 17 residues. V gave up 0 bases and J gave up 3 bases, with 16 bases separating them. The CDR3: CASSQEMSAFATDTQYF. In DNA form, the CDR3 reads TGTGCCAGCAGCCAAGAGATGAGCGCCTTTGCGACAGATACGCAGTATTTT.

The rearrangement uses TRBV29-1 and TRBJ1-2; 8 bases agree with TRBD1. The CDR3 runs to 13 residues. The V gene end was trimmed by 4 bases and the J gene end by 2 bases; junction bases not matched to a gene: 3. Germline CDR1 SQVTM, CDR2 ANQGSEA. The CDR3 loop reads CSVVRTGNYGYTF. DNA for the CDR3: TGCAGCGTTGTGAGGACAGGGAACTATGGCTACACCTTC.

This chain joins TRBV7-9 and TRBJ1-1; D is possibly TRBD1 (6 bases). Trimming removed 5 bases from V and 4 bases from J, with 17 bases in between. The CDR3 has 15 amino acids. CDR1 is SEHNR, CDR2 FQNEAQ, per germline (reference sequence). The CDR3 DNA sequence: TGTGCCAGCAGCCCCCGGACAGAGGGTAGCACTGAAGCTTTCTTT. This sequence encodes CASSPRTEGSTEAFF.

J is TRBJ1-1 and V is TRBV7-9, with D unclear. CDR3 length equals 14 residues. CDR1 and CDR2 (germline): SEHNR, FQNEAQ (reference sequence). Trimming left V 5 bases short and J 1 base short, with 11 bases between. This chain's CDR3 is CASSVTGRNTEAFF. The CDR3, as DNA: TGTGCCAGCAGCGTCACGGGGAGGAACACTGAAGCTTTCTTT. Filled out from reference TRBV7-9 and TRBJ1-1, the complete variable domain reads DTGVSQNPRHKITKRGQNVTFRCDPISEHNRLYWYRQTLGQGPEFLTYFQNEAQLEKSRLLSDRFSAERPKGSFSTLEIQRTEQGDSAMYLCASSVTGRNTEAFFGQGTRLTVV.

In DNA, the CDR3 is TGTGCCAGCAGTCAAACCTCGAGGACAGGGGGCTTTTATGGCTACACCTTC. Translating gives CASSQTSRTGGFYGYTF. The gene calls are TRBV6-6 and TRBJ1-2; 11 nucleotides align to TRBD1. Germline V gene data show CDR1 as MNHNY and CDR2 as SVGAGI (reference sequence). V gave up 5 bases and J gave up 5 bases; unmatched junction bases: 13. CDR3 size: 17 residues.

This chain uses TRBV24-1 with TRBJ2-2, with 9 bases matching TRBD1. The germline gives CDR1 KGHDR, CDR2 SFDVKD. Trimming at V came to 7 bases and at J to 7 bases, leaving 12 bases not matched to a gene. The CDR3 is 16 amino acids. As DNA, the CDR3 is TGTGCCACCAGGGGACAGACAGGGGGAAATCACGGGGAGCTGTTTTTT. Residues: CATRGQTGGNHGELFF.

This chain links TRBV5-4 with TRBJ2-5, with a possible D match to TRBD1 (5 bases). The CDR3 loop spans 15 amino acids. Germline V gene data show CDR1 as SGHNT and CDR2 as YYREEE (reference sequence). The V end lost 4 bases, the J end lost 2 bases, and 15 bases lay between the germline ends. For the CDR3, the DNA is TGTGCCAGCAGCGGGCGGATAAGGGGACAAGAGACCCAGTACTTC. It codes for CASSGRIRGQETQYF.

This chain links TRBV19 with TRBJ1-5; 9 positions agree with TRBD1. The CDR3 loop spans 14 amino acids. Germline CDR1 is LNHDA and CDR2 is SQIVND (reference sequence). With V trimmed by 7 bases and J by 1 base, 2 bases remained unmatched. The CDR3 DNA reads TGTGCCAGTATCGGGACAGGGAGCAATCAGCCCCAGCATTTT. It encodes CASIGTGSNQPQHF.

The chain joins TRBV7-3 to TRBJ2-5; 8 bases agree with TRBD2. V shed 5 bases, J shed 14 bases, and the junction held 13 bases outside the gene matches. Germline assignment: CDR1 SGHTA and CDR2 FQGTGA. This CDR3 comprises 13 residues. The CDR3 DNA reads TGTGCCAGCAGCATAAGCGGGGGTGCTGACCTCTACTTC. It encodes CASSISGGADLYF.

CDR3 DNA sequence: TGTGCCAGCAGCTTAAAAGGGCCTAGCGGGGGAGATACGCAGTATTTT. Translating gives CASSLKGPSGGDTQYF. The chain couples TRBV7-3 to TRBJ2-3, with 10 positions matching TRBD2. Germline V gene sequence: CDR1 SGHTA, CDR2 FQGTGA. V shed 1 base and J 5 bases; nucleotides not matched to a gene: 6. This CDR3 comprises 16 residues.

V usage is TRBV9 and J usage is TRBJ2-2, with 12 bases aligning to TRBD2. This CDR3 has 19 residues. V shed 0 bases, J shed 2 bases, and the junction held 8 bases outside the gene matches. CDR1 is SGDLS and CDR2 is YYNGEE in the germline V gene. CDR3 DNA: TGTGCCAGCAGCGTAGGGCTAGCGGGGGGGCCTAGTAACACCGGGGAGCTGTTTTTT. This codes for CASSVGLAGGPSNTGELFF.

This clone was seen only once. The chain combines TRBV5-5 with TRBJ2-7; maybe TRBD1 (6 bases). Germline V gene data show CDR1 as SGHKS and CDR2 as YYEKEE (reference sequence). Trimming pared 4 bases from V and 2 bases from J, leaving 19 bases between. This CDR3 is 16 amino acids long. The CDR3 sequence is CASSPLLGAITYEQYF. In nucleotides, the CDR3 is TGTGCCAGCAGCCCCCTCTTGGGGGCGATAACCTACGAGCAGTACTTC.

In its sample, this clone was seen once. In nucleotides, the CDR3 is TGTGCCAGCAGCTCGACTCACGAGCAGTTCTTC. Amino acids: CASSSTHEQFF. This rearrangement joins TRBV11-2 to TRBJ2-1; no clear D gene. With 4 bases removed from V and 10 bases from J, the gap between germline ends came to 8 bases. The CDR3 loop spans 11 amino acids. The germline CDR1 and CDR2 sequences are SGHAT and FQNNGV.

V is TRBV9 and J is TRBJ1-1; D call uncertain. There are 13 residues in the CDR3. Germline V gene sequence: CDR1 SGDLS, CDR2 YYNGEE. V was pared by 0 bases and J by 6 bases, with 9 bases between. The CDR3 loop is CASSVDGRAEAFF. CDR3 nucleotides: TGTGCCAGCAGCGTAGACGGGCGGGCTGAAGCTTTCTTT.

J is TRBJ1-3 and V is TRBV14; D unclear. Germline V lookup: CDR1 SGHDN, CDR2 FVKESK. The V and J ends lost 2 bases and 4 bases respectively, with 12 bases between them. The CDR3 totals 15 residues. This chain's CDR3 is CASSQNWRGGNTIYF. CDR3 DNA sequence: TGTGCCAGCAGCCAAAACTGGCGGGGAGGAAACACCATATATTTT.

This CDR3 is CASSFTSGGAGSYNEQFF. In nucleotides, the CDR3 is TGTGCCAGCAGCTTCACTAGCGGGGGGGCAGGCTCCTACAATGAGCAGTTCTTC. The V gene is TRBV14, the J gene TRBJ2-1; 13 bases are a match to TRBD2. Losses at the gene ends were 5 bases for V and 0 bases for J; bases not matched to a gene: 7. The germline V gene has CDR1 SGHDN and CDR2 FVKESK. CDR3 length equals 18 residues.

The chain uses TRBV29-1 and TRBJ2-4; 9 bases are shared with TRBD1. V trimming: 3 bases; J trimming: 1 base; junction bases outside the gene matches: 7. CDR1 SQVTM and CDR2 ANQGSEA come from the germline V gene. The CDR3 is 16 amino acids. Here the CDR3 DNA reads TGCAGCGTTGAGGGCCACAGGGGGCTTGCCAAAAACATTCAGTACTTC. Protein product: CSVEGHRGLAKNIQYF.

The CDR3 sequence: CASSPGGVTNEKLFF. Written as DNA, the CDR3 is TGTGCCAGCAGCCCAGGGGGGGTGACTAATGAAAAACTGTTTTTT. The J gene is TRBJ1-4, the V gene TRBV6-2 or TRBV6-3; 7 nucleotides line up with TRBD1. The CDR3 contains 15 residues. The V segment lost 6 bases and the J segment 2 bases; nucleotides outside the gene matches: 6. Germline CDR1 and CDR2: MNHEY and SVGEGT.

The rearrangement links TRBV7-3 to TRBJ2-3; D remains ambiguous. The length of the CDR3 is 12 residues. V lost 3 bases and J lost 4, with 5 bases in between. From germline, CDR1 is SGHTA and CDR2 FQGTGA. This CDR3 is CASSLAADTQYF. In DNA, the CDR3 is TGTGCCAGCAGCTTGGCTGCAGATACGCAGTATTTT. Full variable domain (outside the CDR3, taken from reference TRBV7-3 and TRBJ2-3): GAGVSQTPSNKVTEKGKYVELRCDPISGHTALYWYRQSLGQGPEFLIYFQGTGAADDSGLPNDRFFAVRPEGSVSTLKIQRTERGDSAVYLCASSLAADTQYFGPGTRLTVL.

The chain has TRBV7-6 and TRBJ1-2; TRBD1 agrees at 7 bases. CDR1 and CDR2 (germline): SGHVS, FNYEAQ. There are 17 residues in the CDR3. The V gene end was trimmed by 6 bases and the J gene end by 0 bases; junction bases not matched to a gene: 13. Here the CDR3 DNA reads TGTGCCAGCAGTGATGACAGGGTATATTTCCCTAACTATGGCTACACCTTC. This encodes CASSDDRVYFPNYGYTF.

V is TRBV5-1 and J is TRBJ2-7; D gene unclear. Germline V gives CDR1 SGHRS, CDR2 YFSETQ. The length of the CDR3 is 11 residues. Trimming pared 4 bases from V and 7 bases from J, leaving 9 bases between. The CDR3 sequence: CASSPDIEQYF. In DNA form, the CDR3 reads TGCGCCAGCAGCCCAGATATAGAGCAGTACTTC.